What follows is one TCR beta chain and its context. Original methodology: Amplification from reference gene primers served as the basis for estimated nucleated cell counts. The method was immunoSEQ multiplex PCR; TCRdb's version includes in-frame clones alone and lacks a portion of them. V, J and clone size were drawn from that table, and D and trimming were deduced from the DNA. Of approximately 210,000 clones in the sample, about 90% were seen once. The data stem from a study of blood T cell repertoires in COVID-19. Turning to the study itself: Sites across the United States, Italy and Spain contributed samples from acute and convalescent COVID-19. PBMCs, B-cell-depleted T cells, or T cells were the source of the cDNA or gDNA that made up the material.

The germline V gene encodes CDR1 MDHEN and CDR2 SYDVKM. The V end lost 6 bases, the J end lost 3 bases, and 15 bases lay between the germline ends. This CDR3 has 15 amino acids. This sequence originates from a man aged 25-40 years with acute or convalescent COVID-19. The gene calls are TRBV28 and TRBJ1-5, with D possibly TRBD1 on 5 matching bases. Sequencing input: peripheral blood. The CDR3 here is CASREEGRLNQPQHF. DNA of the CDR3: TGTGCCAGCAGAGAGGAGGGGCGGCTCAATCAGCCCCAGCATTTT.